The 11 T cell receptor beta chains given below trace back to one sample, sequenced in a study of blood T cells in healthy people across ages. With a J-beta primer mix and a sample-barcoded 5' primer, a second PCR ran roughly 6 to 11 cycles. From the 5' RACE reads, TCRdb called clonotypes with MiXCR, one entry per CDR3 protein. This table holds some 1,500,000 distinct CDR3 sequences, 42% found once. The sample taken for sequencing was blood. The origin of the receptors is a young woman in good health.

On this clonotype: This may come from a read error, since a much larger clone is one base off. This rearrangement joins TRBV15 to TRBJ2-7, with D unresolved. CDR3 length: 13 residues. CDR1 and CDR2 (germline): LNHNV, YYDKDF (reference sequence). CDR3 loop: CATSRDPAYEQYF. The CDR3 bases are TGTGCCACCAGCAGAGATCCTGCCTATGAGCAGTACTTC.

The table lists this clonotype with a few counts. V usage is TRBV27 and J usage is TRBJ2-4; 7 nucleotides agree with TRBD2. Gene TRBJ2-7 matches the end of the DNA better, so the J call may be wrong. The germline V gene encodes CDR1 MNHEY and CDR2 SMNVEV (reference sequence). This CDR3 is built from 14 residues. The CDR3 region has the DNA TGTGCCAGCAGTTGGGGGAGGGGTCGTTACGAGCAGTACTTC. Encoded protein: CASSWGRGRYEQYF.

On this clonotype: At one of its ends the junction is not consistent with the germline gene, which may arise from a read error. V is TRBV6-6 and J is TRBJ1-2; no firm D call. Germline-derived CDR1 and CDR2 are MNHNY and SVGAGI (reference sequence). This CDR3 is 15 amino acids long. CDR3 in amino acids: CASTDEADYNYGYTF. CDR3 coding DNA: TGTGCCAGCACGGATGAGGCCGATTATAACTATGGTTACACCTTC.

This clonotype was seen more than once but under ten times. The chain combines TRBV4-1 with TRBJ2-6; D is unresolved. The germline V and J ends were trimmed by 0 bases and 4 bases, with 10 bases remaining between them. From germline, CDR1 is MGHRA and CDR2 YSYEKL. The CDR3 is 16 residues long. The CDR3 region is CASSQDPIPGANVLTF. CDR3 in DNA: TGCGCCAGCAGCCAAGATCCCATTCCCGGGGCCAACGTCCTGACTTTC.

The V and J genes are TRBV7-6 and TRBJ2-5, with 10 bases that match TRBD2. V shed 5 bases and J 0 bases; nucleotides not matched to a gene: 3. The CDR3 runs 15 residues. The V gene's germline CDR1 is SGHVS and CDR2 FNYEAQ. CDR3 protein: CASSPTSGYQETQYF. CDR3 sequence (DNA): TGTGCCAGCAGCCCGACTAGCGGGTACCAAGAGACCCAGTACTTC.

A few counts support this clonotype. The chain couples TRBV6-5 to TRBJ2-5, with D perhaps matching TRBD1 (5 bases). V lost 7 bases and J lost 5, with 17 bases in between. Germline-derived CDR1 and CDR2 are MNHEY and SVGAGI. The CDR3 runs to 14 residues. CDR3 in DNA: TGTGCCAGCAAAAAACAGGAAACAGTGGAGACCCAGTACTTC. Residues: CASKKQETVETQYF.

This clonotype has more than one count but fewer than ten. CDR3 sequence (DNA): TGCGCCAGCAGCCCCCGGACAGGGTCGGACACTGAAGCTTTCTTT. Translation: CASSPRTGSDTEAFF. V gene TRBV5-1 combines with J gene TRBJ1-1, with TRBD1 identical over 8 bases. V lost 4 bases to trimming and J lost 3 bases; unmatched junction nucleotides: 8. CDR1 and CDR2 (germline): SGHRS, YFSETQ. The CDR3 contains 15 residues.

In this sample, this clonotype turned up a few times. The V gene is TRBV20-1, the J gene TRBJ2-6, with D unclear. Between the trimmed V and J ends, which lost 0 bases and 1 base, there was a span of 10 bases. CDR3 length equals 16 residues. Germline assignment: CDR1 DFQATT and CDR2 SNEGSKA (reference sequence). The CDR3 loop reads CSARDQRFSGANVLTF. As DNA, the CDR3 is TGCAGTGCTAGAGATCAGCGATTTTCTGGGGCCAACGTCCTGACTTTC.

The chain employs TRBV20-1 and TRBJ1-1, with a tentative D call TRBD1 (5 bases). Germline CDR1 is DFQATT and CDR2 is SNEGSKA (reference sequence). This CDR3 comprises 13 residues. V shed 2 bases and J shed 4 bases, with 11 bases lying between them. The CDR3 loop reads CSARLKQGTEAFF. CDR3 DNA: TGCAGTGCTAGACTCAAGCAGGGCACTGAAGCTTTCTTT.

The J gene is TRBJ2-1, the V gene TRBV7-3; weak D call: TRBD2 (6 bases). Germline values: CDR1 SGHTA, CDR2 FQGTGA. This CDR3 spans 16 amino acids. The V and J ends lost 1 base and 2 bases respectively, with 12 bases between them. The CDR3 DNA follows: TGTGCCAGCAGCTTAAGCCCGACTAGTACCTACAATGAGCAGTTCTTC. This translates into CASSLSPTSTYNEQFF.

This clonotype has a count of ten or more. The rearrangement links TRBV12-3 or TRBV12-4 to TRBJ1-2, with 8 bases fitting TRBD1. The CDR3 has 15 residues. Unmatched junction bases numbered 10, after V lost 6 bases and J lost 4 bases. This chain's CDR3 is CASSQGQGAIYGYTF. The CDR3 DNA sequence: TGTGCCAGCAGCCAAGGGCAGGGGGCAATCTATGGCTACACCTTC.